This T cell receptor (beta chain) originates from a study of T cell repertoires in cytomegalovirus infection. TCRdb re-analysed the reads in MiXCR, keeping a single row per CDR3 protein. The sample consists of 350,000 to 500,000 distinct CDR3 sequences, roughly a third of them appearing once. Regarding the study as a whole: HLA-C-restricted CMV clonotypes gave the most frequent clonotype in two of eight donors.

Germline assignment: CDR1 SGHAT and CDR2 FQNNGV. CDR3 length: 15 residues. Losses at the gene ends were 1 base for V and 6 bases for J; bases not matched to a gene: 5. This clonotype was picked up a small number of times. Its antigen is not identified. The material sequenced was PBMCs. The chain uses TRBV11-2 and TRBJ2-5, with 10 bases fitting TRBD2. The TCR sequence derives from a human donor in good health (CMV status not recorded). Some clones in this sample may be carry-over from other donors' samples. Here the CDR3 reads CASSLGTSGEKTQYF. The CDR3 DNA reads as TGTGCCAGCAGCTTAGGGACTAGCGGTGAAAAGACCCAGTACTTC.